The next 11 T cell receptor beta chains were all read from a single sample in a study of T cells in Graves' hyperthyroidism and ophthalmopathy (dated by TCRdb to about 2019). Preparation of the library involved multiplex PCR. Sequencer: Illumina HiSeq 2000. TCR beta CDR3 regions were amplified from RNA transcripts. The first round of RT-PCR for the TCR CDR3 was performed with the HTBI primer set and the Qiagen OneStep RT-PCR kit. Clones were called with MiXCR by TCRdb after fastp trimmed the public reads at Q25, and only in-frame beta chains were retained. Rows matching on CDR3 protein sequence are summarized as one entry with the most common DNA and genes. The sample table lists a few hundred thousand distinct CDR3 sequences, about 18% of them with a count of one. 40% of the sample is in the top ten clones. Specimen: blood. Receptor source: a man younger than 30 with Graves' ophthalmopathy.

The J gene is TRBJ2-3, the V gene TRBV12-3 or TRBV12-4, with TRBD2 matching over 7 bases. V gave up 3 bases and J gave up 5 bases; unmatched junction bases: 8. This CDR3 spans 15 amino acids. The CDR3 DNA follows: TGTGCCAGCAGTTTGGCGGGGGAGAAAAGAGATACGCAGTATTTT. Translating it yields CASSLAGEKRDTQYF.

This clonotype was recorded at least ten times. The V and J genes are TRBV11-2 and TRBJ1-5; D is possibly TRBD1 (6 bases). The CDR3 is made up of 16 amino acids. V lost 4 bases, J lost 9 bases, and 22 bases lay in between. Germline CDR1 is SGHAT and CDR2 is FQNNGV. Here the CDR3 reads CASSSETGIGVLPQHF. CDR3 DNA sequence: TGTGCCAGCAGCTCCGAGACAGGAATCGGGGTTTTGCCCCAGCATTTT.

This clonotype was counted many times. The chain combines TRBV28 with TRBJ1-3; D is unclear. This CDR3 region has 13 residues. CDR1 MDHEN and CDR2 SYDVKM come from the germline V gene. V dropped 5 bases and J dropped 0 bases, with 5 bases sitting between them. The CDR3 loop reads CASSVDSGNTIYF. The CDR3 coding sequence is TGTGCCAGCAGTGTTGACTCTGGAAACACCATATATTTT.

This CDR3 is CASGEAGEYEQYF. The DNA for the CDR3 is TGTGCCAGCGGGGAAGCGGGAGAGTACGAGCAGTACTTC. The rearrangement uses TRBV12-3 or TRBV12-4 and TRBJ2-7; 8 positions agree with TRBD2. The CDR3 extends over 13 amino acids. Trimming took 8 bases from V and 4 from J; bases not matched to a gene: 7.

As concerns this clonotype: A much larger clone lies one base from this, so it may be a read error. The chain combines TRBV5-1 with TRBJ1-6; D remains ambiguous. V lost 7 bases and J lost 7, with 12 bases in between. This CDR3 spans 13 amino acids. Germline V gives CDR1 SGHRS, CDR2 YFSETQ. Here the CDR3 reads CASGPAMNSPLHF. In DNA, the CDR3 is TGCGCCAGCGGCCCTGCTATGAATTCACCCCTCCACTTT.

This clonotype has a handful of counts. CDR3 region: CASSLVAGVETQYF. CDR3 bases: TGCGCCAGCAGCTTGGTCGCAGGGGTGGAGACCCAGTACTTC. The chain couples TRBV5-1 to TRBJ2-5; D may be TRBD1 (6 bases). The germline gives CDR1 SGHRS, CDR2 YFSETQ. Trimming removed 0 bases at V and 5 bases at J, with 11 bases between. The CDR3 loop spans 14 amino acids.

This clonotype was seen many times. The genes are TRBV27 and TRBJ1-1, with unresolved D. V was pared by 2 bases and J by 4 bases, with 14 bases between. There are 15 residues in the CDR3. Germline V gene sequence: CDR1 MNHEY, CDR2 SMNVEV (reference sequence). The CDR3 nucleotides read TGTGCCAGCAGTTTAGTGGGCGGGCGCAGCACTGAAGCTTTCTTT. Translated, it gives CASSLVGGRSTEAFF.

This clonotype was observed many times. J is TRBJ2-7 and V is TRBV11-2; a possible D gene is TRBD2 (6 bases). Between the trimmed V and J ends, which lost 4 bases and 2 bases, there was a span of 15 bases. Germline loops: CDR1 SGHAT, CDR2 FQNNGV. The CDR3 covers 15 residues. This CDR3 reads CASSSPAGRAYEQYF. For the CDR3, the DNA is TGTGCCAGCAGCTCTCCCGCGGGGCGTGCCTACGAGCAGTACTTC.

This clonotype occurred once. The rearrangement joins TRBV18 to TRBJ2-2; D is perhaps TRBD1 (5 bases). The CDR3 runs to 16 residues. From germline, CDR1 is KGHSH and CDR2 LQKENI. Deletions cut 3 bases from V and 3 bases from J, with 14 bases between. CDR3 loop: CASSPRTSRDTGELFF. CDR3 sequence (DNA): TGTGCCAGCTCACCTCGGACAAGCCGGGACACCGGGGAGCTGTTTTTT. Variable domain in full (rest from reference TRBV18 and TRBJ2-2): NAGVMQNPRHLVRRRGQEARLRCSPMKGHSHVYWYRQLPEEGLKFMVYLQKENIIDESGMPKERFSAEFPKEGPSILRIQQVVRGDSAAYFCASSPRTSRDTGELFFGEGSRLTVL.

The table lists this clonotype with many counts. The chain carries TRBV6-1 and TRBJ1-1, with D unresolved. V was clipped by 0 bases and J by 12 bases, with 20 bases between them. The CDR3 sequence is 15 residues long. Germline assignment: CDR1 MNHNS and CDR2 SASEGT. Here the CDR3 reads CASSEAHRQLLTSFF. The CDR3 coding sequence is TGTGCCAGCAGTGAAGCGCATCGGCAGCTTCTAACGTCTTTCTTT.

This clonotype was seen ten or more times. The J gene is TRBJ1-6, the V gene TRBV2; 8 nucleotides align to TRBD1. Trimming at V came to 7 bases and at J to 10 bases, leaving 12 bases not matched to a gene. This CDR3 region has 15 residues. Germline values: CDR1 SNHLY, CDR2 FYNNEI. The CDR3 nucleotides read TGTGCCAGCAAACAGGGGGGACAGATTCTCTCACCCCTCCACTTT. Translation gives CASKQGGQILSPLHF. The variable domain in full, with the rest retrieved from reference TRBV2 and TRBJ1-6, is EPEVTQTPSHQVTQMGQEVILRCVPISNHLYFYWYRQILGQKVEFLVSFYNNEISEKSEIFDDQFSVERPDGSNFTLKIRSTKLEDSAMYFCASKQGGQILSPLHFGNGTRLTVT.